Listed below are T cell receptor beta chains from one sample, sequenced in a study of T cell repertoires in cytomegalovirus infection. TCRdb ran MiXCR on the reads and lists one entry per CDR3 protein. Of roughly 800,000 distinct CDR3 sequences listed, about 27% are singletons. No antigen is known for these receptors. The sample consisted of cultured CD8+ T cells from PBMCs, taken from culture after CMV antigen stimulation. The receptor set was obtained from a human donor in good health (CMV status not recorded). Some clones in this sample may be carry-over from other donors' samples. The CDR3 runs from the conserved cysteine through the conserved F or W. The D gene is left open where the match is weak. Rows give clone size only sometimes, using once, few, many, or a class for an expanded clone.

J,size,V,D,CDR3,DNA
TRBJ2-1,few,TRBV10-3,-,CAIRVGDEQFF,TGTGCCATCAGGGTCGGGGATGAGCAGTTCTTC
TRBJ2-2,few,TRBV28,-,CASSLSLAGELFF,TGTGCCAGCAGTTTGTCCCTAGCCGGGGAGCTGTTTTTT
TRBJ1-3,-,TRBV6-5,TRBD1,CASSYGTDGNTIYF,TGTGCCAGCAGTTACGGGACAGACGGAAACACCATATATTTT
TRBJ2-1,few,TRBV2,-,CASSEAHRGYNEQFF,TGTGCCAGCAGTGAAGCGCATAGGGGCTACAATGAGCAGTTCTTC
TRBJ2-2,-,TRBV3-1,-,CASSQGFKLIGTGELFF,TGTGCCAGCAGCCAAGGGTTTAAACTTATTGGTACCGGGGAGCTGTTTTTT
TRBJ1-3,many,TRBV7-8,-,CASRDIGNTIYF,TGTGCCAGCAGGGACATTGGAAACACCATATATTTT
TRBJ1-4,once,TRBV11-2,TRBD1,CASRALGTGIANEKLFF,TGTGCCAGCAGAGCTTTAGGGACAGGGATCGCTAATGAAAAACTGTTTTTT
TRBJ1-3,-,TRBV27,-,CASSPRSRSGNTIYF,TGTGCCAGCAGTCCCCGAAGTCGCTCTGGAAACACCATATATTTT
TRBJ2-1,few,TRBV19,TRBD2,CASSVIGTSEYNEQFF,TGTGCCAGTAGCGTCATAGGGACTAGCGAATACAATGAGCAGTTCTTC
TRBJ1-1,few,TRBV19,-,CASSIADNGWNTEAFF,TGTGCCAGTAGTATAGCAGACAACGGTTGGAACACTGAAGCTTTCTTT
TRBJ1-5,-,TRBV4-1,-,CASSLYKGNQPQHF,TGCGCCAGCAGCCTTTACAAGGGCAATCAGCCCCAGCATTTT
TRBJ1-5,many,TRBV2,TRBD1,CASSENRGQRNQPQHF,TGTGCCAGCAGTGAAAACAGGGGGCAGAGAAATCAGCCCCAGCATTTT
TRBJ1-1,-,TRBV27,-,CASSSQFFEAFF,TGTGCCAGCAGTTCCCAGTTCTTTGAAGCTTTCTTT
TRBJ2-3,many,TRBV7-6,-,CASSLVGKLDTQYF,TGTGCCAGCAGCTTAGTTGGGAAATTGGATACGCAGTATTTT
TRBJ2-7,few,TRBV7-6,TRBD1,CASSHPGQTTYEQYF,TGTGCCAGCAGTCATCCGGGACAGACCACATACGAGCAGTACTTC
TRBJ1-1,few,TRBV12-3/TRBV12-4,TRBD1,CASSLTGGDNTEAFF,TGTGCCAGCAGTCTGACAGGGGGTGACAACACTGAAGCTTTCTTT
TRBJ2-1,many,TRBV7-6,TRBD2,CASSWLAGANNEQFF,TGTGCCAGCAGCTGGCTAGCGGGGGCCAACAATGAGCAGTTCTTC
TRBJ2-2,few,TRBV15,-,CATSQGRNTNTGELFF,TGTGCCACCAGCCAGGGACGGAATACGAACACCGGGGAGCTGTTTTTT
TRBJ2-5,few,TRBV12-3/TRBV12-4,TRBD2,CASIPGLAGGETQYF,TGTGCCAGCATCCCCGGGCTAGCGGGGGGAGAGACCCAGTACTTC
TRBJ1-2,-,TRBV28,-,CASSLEGWAGYTF,TGTGCCAGCAGTTTAGAGGGTTGGGCTGGCTACACCTTC
TRBJ2-3,few,TRBV27,-,CASSPLVRGSTDTQYF,TGTGCCAGCAGTCCCCTGGTTAGGGGGAGCACAGATACGCAGTATTTT
TRBJ2-3,-,TRBV12-5,-,CASVGSILTDTQYF,TGTGCTAGTGTCGGTAGCATCCTCACAGATACGCAGTATTTT
TRBJ1-2,many,TRBV7-9,-,CASSLTRGGYTF,TGTGCCAGCAGCTTAACCCGTGGTGGCTACACCTTC
TRBJ2-5,few,TRBV7-8,TRBD2,CASRRGGDYDETQYF,TGTGCCAGCAGGCGCGGGGGTGACTATGATGAGACCCAGTACTTC
TRBJ1-6,few,TRBV9,-,CASSPRGLGDNSPLHF,TGTGCCAGCAGCCCCCGAGGACTGGGGGATAATTCACCCCTCCACTTT
TRBJ2-2,-,TRBV24-1,-,CATSGERQLFF,TGTGCCACCAGTGGGGAAAGACAGCTGTTTTTT
TRBJ2-2,-,TRBV5-4,-,CAFWTAGEGGELFF,TGTGCCTTTTGGACCGCCGGAGAGGGCGGGGAGCTGTTTTTT
TRBJ2-3,-,TRBV15,-,CATSRDQGQGFTDTQYF,TGTGCCACCAGCAGAGATCAGGGCCAGGGTTTCACAGATACGCAGTATTTT
TRBJ2-1,-,TRBV28,-,CASSSLLTESSYNEQFF,TGTGCCAGCAGTTCCCTCCTGACGGAGAGCTCCTACAATGAGCAGTTCTTC
TRBJ2-6,few,TRBV6-5,TRBD2,CASNQGRAGANVLTF,TGTGCCAGCAATCAAGGGAGGGCTGGGGCCAACGTCCTGACTTTC
TRBJ2-1,few,TRBV24-1,-,CATSDNGDEQFF,TGTGCCACCAGTGATAACGGGGATGAGCAGTTCTTC
TRBJ2-5,-,TRBV6-1,-,CASSEGNYLQETQYF,TGTGCCAGCAGTGAAGGAAATTACCTCCAAGAGACCCAGTACTTC
TRBJ2-5,few,TRBV10-3,TRBD1,CAISVRGRGLETQYF,TGTGCCATCAGTGTGCGTGGCAGGGGGCTGGAGACCCAGTACTTC
TRBJ1-1,-,TRBV27,-,CASSLGSPAGILNTEAFF,TGTGCCAGCAGTTTGGGAAGTCCTGCGGGGATCTTGAACACTGAAGCTTTCTTT
TRBJ2-2,-,TRBV6-8,-,CASTQIGMNTGELFF,TGTGCCAGCACTCAAATAGGGATGAACACCGGGGAGCTGTTTTTT
TRBJ1-1,many,TRBV7-6,-,CASSSGRGAGTEAFF,TGTGCCAGCAGCAGCGGCCGGGGGGCAGGGACTGAAGCTTTCTTT
TRBJ2-1,-,TRBV7-2,TRBD2,CASSLDGGALEQFF,TGTGCCAGCAGCTTAGACGGGGGGGCCCTAGAGCAGTTCTTC
TRBJ2-2,-,TRBV6-1,-,CASSEGGRTNTGELFF,TGTGCCAGCAGTGAAGGGGGCAGGACGAACACCGGGGAGCTGTTTTTT
TRBJ2-4,many,TRBV12-3/TRBV12-4,-,CASSYSSNIQYF,TGTGCCAGCAGTTATAGTTCGAACATTCAGTACTTC
TRBJ1-2,few,TRBV3-1,-,CASSHNLKGRRPDYGYTF,TGTGCCAGCAGCCACAACCTCAAGGGCCGGCGGCCGGATTATGGCTACACCTTC
TRBJ2-3,many,TRBV7-2,-,CASSLILGSSDTQYF,TGTGCCAGCAGCTTAATCCTCGGGAGTAGCGATACGCAGTATTTT